These T cell receptor beta chains were read from a single sample in a study of CD8+ T cells in alopecia areata. The method was immunoSEQ multiplex PCR; TCRdb's version includes in-frame clones alone and lacks a portion of them. The sample lists some 7,500 clones; 55% were seen once. Sequencing was performed on skin, taken at week 0. These receptors came from a human donor with alopecia areata. CDR3s include the opening cysteine and the closing phenylalanine or tryptophan. Fields, in order: D gene, V gene, J gene, clone size, CDR3 length, CDR3 protein, CDR3 DNA. The D gene is left open where the match is weak. Not every row has a clone size; where given, it reads once, few, many or a size class.

NA	TRBV7-9	TRBJ1-2	NA	18	CASSLHRQAGPFGYGYTF	TGTGCCAGCAGCTTACACCGACAGGCTGGTCCTTTTGGCTATGGCTACACCTTC
TRBD1	TRBV5-5	TRBJ2-3	NA	15	CASSRRDRATDTQYF	TGTGCCAGCAGCCGCCGGGACAGGGCGACGGATACGCAGTATTTT
TRBD2	TRBV2	TRBJ2-5	NA	14	CASKLASGQETQYF	TGTGCCAGCAAGCTGGCTAGCGGGCAAGAGACCCAGTACTTC
TRBD1	TRBV6-5	TRBJ2-7	once	14	CASQGQGKTYEQYF	TGTGCCAGCCAGGGACAGGGGAAAACCTACGAGCAGTACTTC
NA	TRBV7-9	TRBJ2-7	few	15	CASSQLQRSSYEQYF	TGTGCCAGCAGCCAACTACAGCGAAGCTCCTACGAGCAGTACTTC
NA	TRBV29-1	TRBJ1-1	few	16	CSVEGQVGGFGGEAFF	TGCAGCGTTGAAGGGCAGGTAGGGGGATTCGGGGGTGAAGCTTTCTTT
TRBD1	TRBV5-1	TRBJ2-1	NA	16	CASSSGTVATYNEQFF	TGCGCCAGCAGCTCGGGGACAGTCGCCACCTACAATGAGCAGTTCTTC
NA	TRBV5-1	TRBJ2-1	NA	13	CASSLTGTHEQFF	TGCGCCAGCAGCTTAACAGGGACGCATGAGCAGTTCTTC
NA	TRBV4-2	TRBJ2-1	NA	15	CASSQVPLDYNEQFF	TGTGCCAGCAGCCAAGTTCCACTAGATTACAATGAGCAGTTCTTC
NA	TRBV6-5	TRBJ1-2	NA	14	CASRSEEGDYGYTF	TGTGCCAGCAGGAGCGAAGAGGGTGACTATGGCTACACCTTC
NA	TRBV6-1	TRBJ2-5	few	14	CASTPFRAAGEQYF	TGTGCCAGCACACCCTTCCGGGCGGCTGGAGAGCAGTACTTC
TRBD1	TRBV7-9	TRBJ2-5	medium-sized	16	CASSRPGQGAQETQYF	TGTGCCAGCAGCAGACCGGGACAGGGGGCACAAGAGACCCAGTACTTC
TRBD1	TRBV7-9	TRBJ2-7	NA	17	CASSQVALGTGGLGQYF	TGTGCCAGCAGCCAAGTAGCCCTCGGGACAGGGGGTTTGGGGCAGTACTTC
NA	TRBV18	TRBJ2-7	NA	12	CASSPPGGEQYF	TGTGCCAGCTCACCACCCGGGGGCGAGCAGTACTTC
NA	TRBV29-1	TRBJ2-1	NA	13	CSVDRDPGGEQFF	TGCAGCGTGGACCGGGACCCCGGGGGTGAGCAGTTCTTC
TRBD2	TRBV6-1	TRBJ2-3	NA	15	CASSEASGTTDTQYF	TGTGCCAGCAGCGAAGCGAGCGGGACCACAGATACGCAGTATTTT
NA	TRBV5-5	TRBJ2-3	few	15	CASSEGLELTDTQYF	TGTGCCAGCAGCGAGGGCCTAGAATTGACAGATACGCAGTATTTT
NA	TRBV10-3	TRBJ2-7	medium-sized	15	CAISESVVGRYEQYF	TGTGCCATCAGTGAGTCTGTTGTCGGTCGCTACGAGCAGTACTTC
TRBD1	TRBV19	TRBJ1-5	NA	16	CASSTPTGQLNQPQHF	TGTGCCAGTAGTACGCCAACGGGACAGCTCAATCAGCCCCAGCATTTT
NA	TRBV27	TRBJ2-7	NA	14	CASSFRGRIYEQYF	TGTGCCAGCAGTTTCCGTGGACGGATCTACGAGCAGTACTTC
NA	TRBV6-6	TRBJ2-7	NA	14	CASSYHRDTYEQYF	TGTGCCAGCAGTTACCACCGGGACACCTACGAGCAGTACTTC